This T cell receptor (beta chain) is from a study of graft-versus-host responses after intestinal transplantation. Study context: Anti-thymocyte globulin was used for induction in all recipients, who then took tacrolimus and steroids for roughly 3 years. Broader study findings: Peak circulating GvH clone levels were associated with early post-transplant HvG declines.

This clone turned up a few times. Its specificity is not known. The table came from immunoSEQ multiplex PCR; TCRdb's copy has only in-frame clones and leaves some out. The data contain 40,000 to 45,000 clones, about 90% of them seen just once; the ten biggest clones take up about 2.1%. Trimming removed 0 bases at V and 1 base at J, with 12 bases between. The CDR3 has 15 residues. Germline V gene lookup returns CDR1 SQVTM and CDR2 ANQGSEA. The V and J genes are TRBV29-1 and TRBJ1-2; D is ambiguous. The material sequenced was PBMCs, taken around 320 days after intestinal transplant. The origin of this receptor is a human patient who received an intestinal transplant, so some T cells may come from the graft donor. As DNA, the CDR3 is TGCAGCGTTGAAGATCTTCTGGGATTTAACTATGGCTACACCTTC. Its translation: CSVEDLLGFNYGYTF.